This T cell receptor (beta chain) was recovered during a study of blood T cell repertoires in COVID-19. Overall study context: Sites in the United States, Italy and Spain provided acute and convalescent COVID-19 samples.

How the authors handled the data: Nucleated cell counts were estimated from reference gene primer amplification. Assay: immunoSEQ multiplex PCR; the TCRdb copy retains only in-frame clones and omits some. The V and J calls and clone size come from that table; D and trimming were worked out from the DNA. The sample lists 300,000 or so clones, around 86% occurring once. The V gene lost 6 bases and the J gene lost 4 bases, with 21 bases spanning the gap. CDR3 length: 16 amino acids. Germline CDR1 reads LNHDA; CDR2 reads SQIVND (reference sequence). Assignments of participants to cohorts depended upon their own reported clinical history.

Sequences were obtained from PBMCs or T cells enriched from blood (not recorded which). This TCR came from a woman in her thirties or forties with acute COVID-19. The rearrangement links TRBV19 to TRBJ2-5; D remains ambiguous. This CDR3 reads CASSESPRFVGETQYF. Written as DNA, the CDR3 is TGTGCCAGTAGCGAATCCCCCAGGTTCGTGGGAGAGACCCAGTACTTC.